The source of this T cell receptor beta chain is a study of shared T cell receptors in the human thymus. Data came from immunoSEQ multiplex PCR; TCRdb stores just in-frame clones and leaves some out. The sample has some 640,000 clones; 87% are singletons. Trimming removed 1 base from V and 2 bases from J, with 15 bases in between. The CDR3 covers 16 residues. In germline, CDR1 is MDHEN, CDR2 SYDVKM. This sample also appeared in a second study, on human thymus T cells. Turning to that study: Healthy Finnish infants having corrective surgery for congenital heart defects served as donors. The thymus tissue came from resections taken during corrective heart surgery. An apparent bias in V and J gene usage was seen in thymic and blood repertoires.

The chain links TRBV28 to TRBJ2-7, with D maybe TRBD1 (6 bases). The clonotype was recovered from a boy in the first two years of life with a congenital heart defect. The specimen was thymocytes. CDR3 protein: CASSLLGGPPPYEQYF. The CDR3 DNA sequence: TGTGCCAGCAGTTTATTAGGGGGTCCCCCTCCCTACGAGCAGTACTTC.